This TCR beta chain was observed in a study of long-term antiretroviral therapy in people with HIV. As to this clone: Its antigen is unknown.

Sampling of each donor yielded at least one pre-ART PBMC sample and at least two post-ART PBMC samples. Study results and caveats: Viral resistance, ART adherence and therapy changes all lacked available data. An increase in diversity followed ART, yet levels stayed below transplant donor controls. The clones with expansion before ART were dominant in the repertoire at all time points.

Sequencing used immunoSEQ v3.0 at survey level. Data came from immunoSEQ multiplex PCR; TCRdb stores just in-frame clones and leaves some out. Among 25,000 or so clones, over 75% were seen once, and the ten largest hold roughly 8.8%. V shed 4 bases and J 3 bases; nucleotides not matched to a gene: 8. The CDR3 has 15 amino acids. Germline V gene data show CDR1 as MDHEN and CDR2 as SYDVKM. The chain uses TRBV28 and TRBJ2-7, with 8 bases that match TRBD1. This material consisted of unsorted PBMCs, taken 1.5 years before starting antiretroviral therapy. The TCR sequence derives from a young man with HIV. The CDR3 spells CASSYRQGAYYEQYF. CDR3 DNA: TGTGCCAGCAGTTATCGGCAGGGGGCTTACTACGAGCAGTACTTC.